This T cell receptor (beta chain) was retrieved from a study of T-cell memory formation after mild COVID-19. CDR1 is SEHNR and CDR2 is FQNEAQ in the germline V gene (reference sequence). CDR3 length: 14 residues. V was trimmed by 2 bases and J by 2 bases, leaving 9 bases between them. Notes on the study in general: In pre-infection memory, a portion of responding clones appeared, which suggested that cross-reactive memory joined. From day 15 to 85, contracting clones were balanced between CD4 and CD8, whereas later expanders leaned toward CD4+. Most CD4+ clones that shrank were in CM and EM, while CD8+ ones turned up in EMRA.

In its sample, this clonotype was seen many times. Antigen unknown. In TCRdb, the 5' RACE reads were re-called with MiXCR into one record per CDR3 protein. The sample lists 390,000 or so distinct CDR3 sequences, approximately 16% occurring once. The V call is TRBV7-9, the J call TRBJ1-1; D unresolved. The sample was PBMCs or a T cell subset sorted from them (not recorded which). This TCR was sampled from a man between 18 and 35 years old who had mild COVID-19 (a few samples of this study predate the infection). Cell type and time point are not known. The CDR3 DNA reads as TGTGCCAGCAGCTTATTCGGACTCAACACTGAAGCTTTCTTT. Translation: CASSLFGLNTEAFF.